This T cell receptor (beta chain) was obtained from a study of shared clonotypes between healthy human individuals. Study-wide findings and caveats: Clonotype sharing among donors was expected to depend on sequencing depth.

Only CD45RO-negative cells positively selected for CCR7 counted as naive CD8 cells, so terminally differentiated effector memory CD45RA+ cells were excluded. Donors comprised only Caucasian adults living in Nashville, Tennessee. Turning to this clone: Its cognate antigen is unknown.

Some clones are missing from TCRdb's copy, which holds only in-frame ones; the method was immunoSEQ multiplex PCR. The sample carries about 2.2 million clones, around 93% recorded once. Sequenced sample: naive CD8+ T cells from PBMCs. The sequence came from a man in his late teens or twenties in good health. Some clones in this sample may be carry-over from other donors' samples.

The DNA of the CDR3 is TGTGCCAGCCTTTCAGGATACAATGAGCAGTTCTTC. Residues: CASLSGYNEQFF. The chain carries TRBV27 and TRBJ2-1; no definite D call. This CDR3 region has 12 residues. V lost 8 bases and J 4 bases, leaving 9 bases between the germline ends. Germline V gene sequence: CDR1 MNHEY, CDR2 SMNVEV (reference sequence).